Sequencing of this T cell receptor beta chain was carried out in a study of OX40 agonist ivuxolimab in advanced cancers. For the study at large: At about 82% male, the cohort had a mean age of about 55 years, ranging from about 20 to 79. Under the entry rules, prior anti-PD-1, anti-PD-L1 or anti-CTLA-4 therapy was allowed, and approximately 40% had some.

This CDR3 spans 19 amino acids. V was pared by 3 bases and J by 0 bases, with 13 bases of the junction left unmatched. CDR1 KGHSH and CDR2 LQKENI come from the germline V gene. As regards this clone: Its antigen remains unknown.

Using immunoSEQ multiplex PCR, the repertoire was profiled, and TCRdb retains in-frame clones only, with some absent. This table holds 50,000 to 75,000 clones, just over 85% found once. Study findings and constraints: The study found that CD8+ T cells averaged more expanded clones than CD4+.

The material sequenced was CD4+ or CD8+ T cells sorted from blood, taken in a trial of the OX40 agonist ivuxolimab. The rearrangement uses TRBV18 and TRBJ1-5; 8 bases are shared with TRBD1. This TCR derives from an adult with an advanced solid tumor such as melanoma, head and neck, liver or kidney cancer. The CDR3: CASSPQGHPGQVSNQPQHF. CDR3 nucleotide sequence: TGTGCCAGCTCACCCCAGGGGCATCCGGGACAGGTTAGCAATCAGCCCCAGCATTTT.